The 3 T cell receptor beta chains below were found in one sample sequenced in a study of shared clonotypes between healthy human individuals. Sequenced by immunoSEQ multiplex PCR; TCRdb stores in-frame clones only, minus some. Of 190,000 or so clones detected, roughly 91% appear once; the ten largest clones hold more than 0.065%. Sequenced sample: naive CD4+ T cells sorted from blood. Subset in this sample: CD45RA+ positively selected. The source of these receptors is a woman under 40 in good health.

The chain has TRBV5-6 and TRBJ2-5; 7 bases match TRBD1. The DNA end lines up better with TRBJ2-7; the J call may be wrong. The CDR3 contains 15 residues. From germline, CDR1 is SGHDT and CDR2 YYEEEE. The CDR3 protein is CASSSPWTGSHEQYF. The CDR3 nucleotides read TGTGCCAGCAGCTCACCCTGGACAGGCAGCCACGAGCAGTACTTC.

J is TRBJ2-5 and V is TRBV27; tentative D call: TRBD2 (5 bases). The end of the DNA is better explained by TRBJ2-7, so the J call may be wrong. This CDR3 is built from 14 residues. Looked up from germline, CDR1 is MNHEY and CDR2 is SMNVEV (reference sequence). The DNA for the CDR3 is TGTGCCAGCAGTGATCGCGCCCGGGGCTACGAGCAGTACTTC. Amino acids: CASSDRARGYEQYF.

This clone has only one observation. The chain couples TRBV15 to TRBJ1-1; D possibly corresponds to TRBD1 (6 bases). Germline CDR1 is LNHNV and CDR2 is YYDKDF (reference sequence). The CDR3 has 14 residues. The V end was cut by 2 bases, the J end by 5 bases, with 12 bases between. The CDR3 protein is CATSRLQGETEAFF. The CDR3 bases are TGTGCCACCAGCAGATTACAGGGAGAGACTGAAGCTTTCTTT.